This T cell receptor beta chain comes out of a study of regulatory T cells in long-lasting Graves disease. Study-wide results and limits: Persistent disease samples used TRBV28, TRBJ1-2 and TRBJ2-5 preferentially.

Libraries of TCR beta came from iRepertoire HTBI primers plus Arm-PCR of CDR3 regions. TCRdb reprocessed the multiplex PCR reads with MiXCR, giving one entry per CDR3 protein. Seen here are 400,000 to 500,000 distinct CDR3 sequences, less than 25% observed once, and the top ten hold 6.5% to 10%. Time point defined: persistent/refractory GD, antithyroid drugs over 5 years with positive TRAb. Construction of the TCR library relied on RNA isolated from PBMCs. This clonotype was detected a few times. Its target is unknown. The V gene end was trimmed by 5 bases and the J gene end by 3 bases; junction bases not matched to a gene: 16. The CDR3 spans 19 residues. Germline CDR1 MDHEN, CDR2 SYDVKM.

The chain carries TRBV28 and TRBJ2-2, with 9 bases that match TRBD1. This receptor was obtained from a female donor with Graves disease. The specimen was peripheral blood mononuclear cells (PBMCs), collected when the disease was refractory, from a patient treated with antithyroid drugs. The chain's CDR3 is CASSALPRTGGTHTGELFF. In DNA, the CDR3 is TGTGCCAGCAGTGCCCTGCCCCGAACAGGGGGCACCCACACCGGGGAGCTGTTTTTT.